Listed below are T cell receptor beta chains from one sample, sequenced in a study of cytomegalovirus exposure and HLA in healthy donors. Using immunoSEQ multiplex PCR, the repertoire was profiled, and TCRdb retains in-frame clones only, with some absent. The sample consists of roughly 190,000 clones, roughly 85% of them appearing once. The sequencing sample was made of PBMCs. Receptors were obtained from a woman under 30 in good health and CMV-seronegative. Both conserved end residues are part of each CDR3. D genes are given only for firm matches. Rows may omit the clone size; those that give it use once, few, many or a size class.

cdr3_nt: TGCAGCACCGGGGATGGTCAGGGGGCAGATACGCAGTATTTT
cdr3_aa: CSTGDGQGADTQYF
v_call: TRBV29-1
clone_size: -
j_call: TRBJ2-3
d_call: TRBD1

cdr3_nt: TGTGCCAGCAGTTTAATGGATCCTTTACAGGGTTACTCCTACAATGAGCAGTTCTTC
cdr3_aa: CASSLMDPLQGYSYNEQFF
v_call: TRBV27
clone_size: -
j_call: TRBJ2-1
d_call: -

cdr3_nt: TGTGCCAGTAGTATAGATGCCCTAGCGGGGGGCACAGATACGCAGTATTTT
cdr3_aa: CASSIDALAGGTDTQYF
v_call: TRBV19
clone_size: -
j_call: TRBJ2-3
d_call: TRBD2

cdr3_nt: TGTGCCAGCAGCAACGACAGGGGAGCATACGAGCAGTACTTC
cdr3_aa: CASSNDRGAYEQYF
v_call: TRBV7-2
clone_size: -
j_call: TRBJ2-7
d_call: TRBD1

cdr3_nt: TGTGCCAGCAGTTTCATAGGGGCTCAGCATTTT
cdr3_aa: CASSFIGAQHF
v_call: TRBV28
clone_size: -
j_call: TRBJ1-5
d_call: -

cdr3_nt: TGTGCCAGCAGCCGAGAGGAGTCCTACGAGCAGTACTTC
cdr3_aa: CASSREESYEQYF
v_call: TRBV11-3
clone_size: -
j_call: TRBJ2-7
d_call: -

cdr3_nt: TGCGCCAGCAGCCAAGTGGGGGGGATGGAGACCCAGTACTTC
cdr3_aa: CASSQVGGMETQYF
v_call: TRBV4-1
clone_size: once
j_call: TRBJ2-5
d_call: TRBD2

cdr3_nt: TGCGCCAGCAGCCAAGATAGCAGGGGTTGTGGCTACACCTTC
cdr3_aa: CASSQDSRGCGYTF
v_call: TRBV4-3
clone_size: -
j_call: TRBJ1-2
d_call: -

cdr3_nt: TGTGCCAGCGGGGGAGGGGTAGGGTATGAGCAGTTCTTC
cdr3_aa: CASGGGVGYEQFF
v_call: TRBV7-6
clone_size: few
j_call: TRBJ2-1
d_call: TRBD2

cdr3_nt: TGTGCCAGCAGTTTATCGTCTAACTTCTACGAGCAGTACTTC
cdr3_aa: CASSLSSNFYEQYF
v_call: TRBV27
clone_size: -
j_call: TRBJ2-7
d_call: -

cdr3_nt: TGTGCCAGCAGCTTACTAGCGGGAGCTTATGACAATGAGCAGTTCTTC
cdr3_aa: CASSLLAGAYDNEQFF
v_call: TRBV7-9
clone_size: -
j_call: TRBJ2-1
d_call: TRBD2

cdr3_nt: TGTGCCAGCAGCTTTAAACAGGGGGCCGCAGGAAACACCATATATTTT
cdr3_aa: CASSFKQGAAGNTIYF
v_call: TRBV7-9
clone_size: few
j_call: TRBJ1-3
d_call: TRBD1

cdr3_nt: TGTGCCAGCAGCTTAGTGGGGGGGGTAACAGAGCGGTTAACTGAAGCTTTCTTT
cdr3_aa: CASSLVGGVTERLTEAFF
v_call: TRBV7-6
clone_size: -
j_call: TRBJ1-1
d_call: -

cdr3_nt: TGTGCCAGCAGCTTAGGGATTGGGGTGGGGCAGGAAGCTTTCTTT
cdr3_aa: CASSLGIGVGQEAFF
v_call: TRBV13
clone_size: -
j_call: TRBJ1-1
d_call: -

cdr3_nt: TGTGCCAGCAGTTTGACTAGTGAGCAGTTCTTC
cdr3_aa: CASSLTSEQFF
v_call: TRBV6-6
clone_size: -
j_call: TRBJ2-1
d_call: -

cdr3_nt: TGTGCCAGCAGCCTTAGCGGGCTCACAGATACGCAGTATTTT
cdr3_aa: CASSLSGLTDTQYF
v_call: TRBV7-2
clone_size: once
j_call: TRBJ2-3
d_call: TRBD2

cdr3_nt: TGTGCCAGCAGCTTAGTAGGGGGGGGGCACACTGAAGCTTTCTTT
cdr3_aa: CASSLVGGGHTEAFF
v_call: TRBV7-9
clone_size: -
j_call: TRBJ1-1
d_call: -

cdr3_nt: TGTGCCAGCAGAGGTAGCGGGAAGGACGGTGAGCAGTTCTTC
cdr3_aa: CASRGSGKDGEQFF
v_call: TRBV28
clone_size: -
j_call: TRBJ2-1
d_call: TRBD2

cdr3_nt: TGTGCCAGCAGCTTAGGGGGACAGGGGGGAAGCAATCAGCCCCAGCATTTT
cdr3_aa: CASSLGGQGGSNQPQHF
v_call: TRBV7-2
clone_size: -
j_call: TRBJ1-5
d_call: TRBD1

cdr3_nt: TGTGCCAGCAGCTTGGTCCCAGGGAACTATGGCTACACCTTC
cdr3_aa: CASSLVPGNYGYTF
v_call: TRBV5-5
clone_size: -
j_call: TRBJ1-2
d_call: -

cdr3_nt: TGTGCCAGCAGCCTCACAGGGAACGGCGAGCAGTACTTC
cdr3_aa: CASSLTGNGEQYF
v_call: TRBV7-2
clone_size: -
j_call: TRBJ2-7
d_call: -

cdr3_nt: TGTGCCATCGGAGGCTACGAGCAGTACTTC
cdr3_aa: CAIGGYEQYF
v_call: TRBV10-3
clone_size: -
j_call: TRBJ2-7
d_call: -

cdr3_nt: TGTGCCAGCAGCCTAGGGAGGACTAGTGGTACCGGGGAGCTGTTTTTT
cdr3_aa: CASSLGRTSGTGELFF
v_call: TRBV7-2
clone_size: -
j_call: TRBJ2-2
d_call: TRBD2

cdr3_nt: TGTGCCAGCAGCCCAATTCAGGGGTCCTACTATGGCTACACCTTC
cdr3_aa: CASSPIQGSYYGYTF
v_call: TRBV9
clone_size: -
j_call: TRBJ1-2
d_call: -

cdr3_nt: TGTGCCAGCGAGGACCGACAGGCCTACGAGCAGTACTTC
cdr3_aa: CASEDRQAYEQYF
v_call: TRBV25-1
clone_size: -
j_call: TRBJ2-7
d_call: -

cdr3_nt: TGTGCCTGGAGTTACAGGGTAGGTTGGAATCAGCCCCAGCATTTT
cdr3_aa: CAWSYRVGWNQPQHF
v_call: TRBV30
clone_size: -
j_call: TRBJ1-5
d_call: -

cdr3_nt: TGTGCCAGCAGTGGAAACAGGGGGCAGAACTATGGCTACACCTTC
cdr3_aa: CASSGNRGQNYGYTF
v_call: TRBV25-1
clone_size: -
j_call: TRBJ1-2
d_call: TRBD1

cdr3_nt: TGTGCCAGCAGTGAACCCGGGTTCGGTGAGCAGTTCTTC
cdr3_aa: CASSEPGFGEQFF
v_call: TRBV2
clone_size: -
j_call: TRBJ2-1
d_call: -

cdr3_nt: TGCGCCAGCAGCCAATTGGGGAGCACTGAAGCTTTCTTT
cdr3_aa: CASSQLGSTEAFF
v_call: TRBV4-1
clone_size: -
j_call: TRBJ1-1
d_call: -

cdr3_nt: TGTGCCTGGAGTGTCACAGGGGGCTACGAGCAGTACTTC
cdr3_aa: CAWSVTGGYEQYF
v_call: TRBV30
clone_size: -
j_call: TRBJ2-7
d_call: TRBD1

cdr3_nt: TGTGCCAGCAGCTTAGGGCTAGCGGGAGTTAGCTCCTACAATGAGCAGTTCTTC
cdr3_aa: CASSLGLAGVSSYNEQFF
v_call: TRBV7-2
clone_size: -
j_call: TRBJ2-1
d_call: TRBD2

cdr3_nt: TGTGCCAGTAGTCCCCGGGGCAGGGGGTCGAGGGGCACTGAAGCTTTCTTT
cdr3_aa: CASSPRGRGSRGTEAFF
v_call: TRBV19
clone_size: -
j_call: TRBJ1-1
d_call: TRBD1

cdr3_nt: TGTGCCAGCGAGAAGGGGGGGACTAGCGGGAGGGCGGGGCAGTTCTTC
cdr3_aa: CASEKGGTSGRAGQFF
v_call: TRBV25-1
clone_size: -
j_call: TRBJ2-1
d_call: TRBD2

cdr3_nt: TGTGCCAGCAGCCCGGGCTACGAGCAGTACTTC
cdr3_aa: CASSPGYEQYF
v_call: TRBV7-9
clone_size: -
j_call: TRBJ2-7
d_call: -

cdr3_nt: TGTGCCAGCTCACCCTCATATGGACAGGGGAAATCAACTAATGAAAAACTGTTTTTT
cdr3_aa: CASSPSYGQGKSTNEKLFF
v_call: TRBV18
clone_size: -
j_call: TRBJ1-4
d_call: TRBD1

cdr3_nt: TGTGCCAGCGGCTTCCTAGGGGATCAGCCCCAGCATTTT
cdr3_aa: CASGFLGDQPQHF
v_call: TRBV2
clone_size: -
j_call: TRBJ1-5
d_call: -

cdr3_nt: TGTGCCAGCAGTTACTCTCGGGGAGGCGAAGAGACCCAGTACTTC
cdr3_aa: CASSYSRGGEETQYF
v_call: TRBV6-6
clone_size: -
j_call: TRBJ2-5
d_call: -

cdr3_nt: TGTGCCAGCTCCCCGGGAGGTGGGGACATTCAGTACTTC
cdr3_aa: CASSPGGGDIQYF
v_call: TRBV18
clone_size: -
j_call: TRBJ2-4
d_call: TRBD2

cdr3_nt: TGTGCCAGCAGCTCCGGGACTAGCGTTACCCACAATGAGCAGTTCTTC
cdr3_aa: CASSSGTSVTHNEQFF
v_call: TRBV7-9
clone_size: -
j_call: TRBJ2-1
d_call: TRBD2

cdr3_nt: TGTGCCAGCGGTGTAGCGGGGGGCACAGATACGCAGTATTTT
cdr3_aa: CASGVAGGTDTQYF
v_call: TRBV28
clone_size: -
j_call: TRBJ2-3
d_call: TRBD2

cdr3_nt: TGTGCCAGCAGCTTGGCCATGCGGGAAAGGGGGGAGCTGTTTTTT
cdr3_aa: CASSLAMRERGELFF
v_call: TRBV5-4
clone_size: once
j_call: TRBJ2-2
d_call: -

cdr3_nt: TGTGCCAGCAGTTTTCCGGTCAATCAGCCCCAGCATTTT
cdr3_aa: CASSFPVNQPQHF
v_call: TRBV28
clone_size: -
j_call: TRBJ1-5
d_call: -